The clone carrying this T cell receptor (beta chain) was detected only a few times. The antigen is undetermined. One entry per CDR3 protein, called by TCRdb with MiXCR from the RT-PCR reads. This table holds more than 700,000 distinct CDR3 sequences, about 20% found once. The source of the sample is a study of response to subunit inactivated influenza vaccine. Per germline, CDR1 SGHTA and CDR2 FQGNSA. This CDR3 spans 12 amino acids. V gave up 4 bases and J gave up 10 bases, with 10 bases separating them. Study-level results: A suggestion made by the authors is that each seasonal influenza vaccination recruits few new T cells.

This clonotype originated in a man over 45 who received an inactivated influenza vaccine. The sequencing used PBMCs from blood, collected 5 days after vaccination. The chain employs TRBV7-2 and TRBJ1-4; D gene ambiguous. CDR3 sequence (DNA): TGTGCCAGCAGCTATATGGGCCGAAAACTGTTTTTT. Residues: CASSYMGRKLFF.